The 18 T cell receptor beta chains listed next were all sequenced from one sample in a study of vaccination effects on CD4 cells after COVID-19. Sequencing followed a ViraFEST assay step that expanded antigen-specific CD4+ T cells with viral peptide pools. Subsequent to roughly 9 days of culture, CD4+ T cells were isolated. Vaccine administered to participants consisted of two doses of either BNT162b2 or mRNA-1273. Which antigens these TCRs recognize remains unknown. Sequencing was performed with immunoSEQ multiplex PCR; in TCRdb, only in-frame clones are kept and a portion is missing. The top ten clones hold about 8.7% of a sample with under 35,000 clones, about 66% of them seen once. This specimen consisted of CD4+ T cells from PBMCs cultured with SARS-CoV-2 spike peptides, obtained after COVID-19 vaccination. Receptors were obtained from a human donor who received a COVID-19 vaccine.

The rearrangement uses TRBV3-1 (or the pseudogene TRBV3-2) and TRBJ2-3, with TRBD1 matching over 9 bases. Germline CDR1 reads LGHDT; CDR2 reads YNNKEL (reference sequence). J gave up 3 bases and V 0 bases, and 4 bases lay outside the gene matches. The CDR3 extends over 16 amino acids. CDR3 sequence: CASSQDHRGRTDTQYF. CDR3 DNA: TGTGCCAGCAGCCAAGATCACAGGGGGCGAACAGATACGCAGTATTTT.

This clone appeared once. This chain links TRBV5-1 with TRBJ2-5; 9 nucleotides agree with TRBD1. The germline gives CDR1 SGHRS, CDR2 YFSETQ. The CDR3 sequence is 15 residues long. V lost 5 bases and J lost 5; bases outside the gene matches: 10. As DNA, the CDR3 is TGCGCCAGCAGTCAACAGGGGGCGACTACGGAGACCCAGTACTTC. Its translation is CASSQQGATTETQYF. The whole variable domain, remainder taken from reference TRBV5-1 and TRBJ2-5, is KAGVTQTPRYLIKTRGQQVTLSCSPISGHRSVSWYQQTPGQGLQFLFEYFSETQRNKGNFPGRFSGRQFSNSRSEMNVSTLELGDSALYLCASSQQGATTETQYFGPGTRLLVL.

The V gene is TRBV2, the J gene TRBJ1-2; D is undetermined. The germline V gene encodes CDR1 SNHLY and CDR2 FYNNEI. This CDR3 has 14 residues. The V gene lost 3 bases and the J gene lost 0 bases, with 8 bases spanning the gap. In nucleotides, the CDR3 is TGTGCCAGCAGTGAGCCGGGAGCTAACTATGGCTACACCTTC. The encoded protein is CASSEPGANYGYTF.

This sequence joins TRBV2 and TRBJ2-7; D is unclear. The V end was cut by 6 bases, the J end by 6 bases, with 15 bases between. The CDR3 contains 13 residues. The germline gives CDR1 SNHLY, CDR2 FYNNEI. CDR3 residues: CASRLDGASEQYF. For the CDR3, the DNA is TGTGCCAGCAGACTGGACGGCGCAAGCGAGCAGTACTTC.

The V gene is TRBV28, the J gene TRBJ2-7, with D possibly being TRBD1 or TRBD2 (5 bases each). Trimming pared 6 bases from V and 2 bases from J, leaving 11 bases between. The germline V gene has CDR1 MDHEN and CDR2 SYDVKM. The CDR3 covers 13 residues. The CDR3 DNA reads TGTGCCAGCAGGCCAGGGACCACCTACGAGCAGTACTTC. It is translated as CASRPGTTYEQYF.

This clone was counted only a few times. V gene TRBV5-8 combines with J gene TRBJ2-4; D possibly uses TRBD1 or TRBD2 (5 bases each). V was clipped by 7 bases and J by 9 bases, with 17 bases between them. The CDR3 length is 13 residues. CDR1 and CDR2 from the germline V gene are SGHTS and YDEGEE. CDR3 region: CASGGGTYGIQYF. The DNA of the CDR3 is TGTGCCAGCGGGGGTGGTACCTATGGCATTCAGTACTTC.

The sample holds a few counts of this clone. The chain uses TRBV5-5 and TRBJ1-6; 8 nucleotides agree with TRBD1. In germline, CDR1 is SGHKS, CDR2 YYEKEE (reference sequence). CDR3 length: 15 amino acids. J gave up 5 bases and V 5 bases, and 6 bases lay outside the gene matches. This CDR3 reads CASSSGGANNSPLHF. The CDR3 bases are TGTGCCAGCAGTTCAGGGGGCGCAAATAATTCACCCCTCCACTTT.

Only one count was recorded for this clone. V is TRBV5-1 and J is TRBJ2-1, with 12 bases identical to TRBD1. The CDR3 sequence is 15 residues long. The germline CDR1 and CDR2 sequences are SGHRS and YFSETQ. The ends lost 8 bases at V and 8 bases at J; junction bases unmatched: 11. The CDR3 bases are TGCGCCAGTAAGATGGGACAGGGGGCCGGCGATGAGCAGTTCTTC. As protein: CASKMGQGAGDEQFF.

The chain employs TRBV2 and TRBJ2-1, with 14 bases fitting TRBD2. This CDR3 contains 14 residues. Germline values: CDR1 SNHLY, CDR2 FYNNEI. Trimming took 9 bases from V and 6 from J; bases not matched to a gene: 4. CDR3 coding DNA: TGTGCCAGTGGGACTAGCGGGGGTGGCAATGAGCAGTTCTTC. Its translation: CASGTSGGGNEQFF.

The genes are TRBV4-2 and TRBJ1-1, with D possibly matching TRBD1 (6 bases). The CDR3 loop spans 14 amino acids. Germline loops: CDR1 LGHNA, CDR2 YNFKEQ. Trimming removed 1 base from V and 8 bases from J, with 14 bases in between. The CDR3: CASSQGDIGREAFF. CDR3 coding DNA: TGTGCCAGCAGCCAAGGGGACATTGGGAGAGAAGCTTTCTTT.

DNA for the CDR3: TGTGCCAGCTCACCAAGGACTGGGAACACCGGGGAGCTGTTTTTT. Its translation is CASSPRTGNTGELFF. The rearrangement joins TRBV18 to TRBJ2-2; D is perhaps TRBD2 (5 bases). The CDR3 is 15 residues long. CDR1 and CDR2 (germline): KGHSH, LQKENI. With 2 bases removed from V and 1 base from J, the gap between germline ends came to 8 bases.

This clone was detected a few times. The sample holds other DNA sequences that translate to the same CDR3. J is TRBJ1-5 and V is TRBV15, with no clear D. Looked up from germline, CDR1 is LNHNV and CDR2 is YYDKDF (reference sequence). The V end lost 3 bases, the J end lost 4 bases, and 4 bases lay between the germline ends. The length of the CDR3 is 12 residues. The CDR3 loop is CATSRDNQPQHF. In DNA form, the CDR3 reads TGTGCCACCAGCAGGGATAATCAGCCCCAGCATTTT.

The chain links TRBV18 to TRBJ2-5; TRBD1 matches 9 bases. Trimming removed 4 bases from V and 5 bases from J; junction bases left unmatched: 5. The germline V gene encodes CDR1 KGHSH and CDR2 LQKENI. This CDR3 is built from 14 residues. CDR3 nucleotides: TGTGCCAGCTCACTCACAGGGGGCGCGGAGACCCAGTACTTC. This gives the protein CASSLTGGAETQYF.

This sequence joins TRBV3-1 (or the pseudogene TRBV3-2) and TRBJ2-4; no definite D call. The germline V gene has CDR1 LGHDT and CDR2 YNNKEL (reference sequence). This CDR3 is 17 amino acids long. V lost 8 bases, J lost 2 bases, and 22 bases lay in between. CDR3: CASSSFHSSTTKNIQYF. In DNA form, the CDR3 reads TGTGCCAGCTCAAGTTTCCACAGCTCCACGACCAAAAACATTCAGTACTTC.

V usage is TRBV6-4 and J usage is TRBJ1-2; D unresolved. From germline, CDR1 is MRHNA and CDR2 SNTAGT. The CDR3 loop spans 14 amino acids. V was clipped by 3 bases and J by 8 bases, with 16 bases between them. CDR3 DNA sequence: TGTGCCAGCAGTGATTACGGTCACCTCTCGGGCTACACCTTC. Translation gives CASSDYGHLSGYTF.

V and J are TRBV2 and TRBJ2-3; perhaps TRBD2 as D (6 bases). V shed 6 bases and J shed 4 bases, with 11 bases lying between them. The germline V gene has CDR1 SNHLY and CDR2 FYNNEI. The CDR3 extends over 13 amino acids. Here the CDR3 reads CASRGGMSDTQYF. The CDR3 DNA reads TGTGCCAGCAGAGGAGGGATGTCAGATACGCAGTATTTT.

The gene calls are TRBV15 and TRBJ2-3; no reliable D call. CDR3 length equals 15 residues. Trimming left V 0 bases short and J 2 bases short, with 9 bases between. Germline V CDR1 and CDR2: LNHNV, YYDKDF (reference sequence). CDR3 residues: CATSRDRADTDTQYF. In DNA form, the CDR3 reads TGTGCCACCAGCAGAGATCGGGCGGACACAGATACGCAGTATTTT.

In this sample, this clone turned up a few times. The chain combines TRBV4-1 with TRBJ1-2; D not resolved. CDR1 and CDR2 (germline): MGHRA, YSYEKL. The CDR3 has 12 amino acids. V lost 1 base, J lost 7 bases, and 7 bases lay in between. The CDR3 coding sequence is TGCGCCAGCAGCCAAGCCACGGTTGGCTACACCTTC. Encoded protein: CASSQATVGYTF.